The 5 T cell receptor beta chains listed next were all sequenced from one sample in a study of tumor and adjacent non-tumor tissue in lung cancer (dated by TCRdb to the late 2010s). Library prep was done by multiplex PCR. TCRdb records Illumina HiSeq 2500 as the sequencer. TCRbeta libraries were built by three rounds of nested PCR using primers (Table S4), following protocols modified from ARM-PCR. The public reads were reprocessed in TCRdb via fastp at Q25 and MiXCR, keeping in-frame beta chains. Duplicate CDR3 protein sequences are folded into a single record with the most common DNA and genes. A total of tens of thousands of distinct CDR3 sequences appear in this sample, over 55% of them only once. About a tenth of the sample is held by the ten biggest clonotypes. RNA was extracted from bulk unsorted tissue and checked for quality with a NanoDrop ND-1000 and an Agilent 2100. Sequenced: lung tumor tissue. The receptor source for this set is a middle-aged woman with non-small cell lung cancer.

This clonotype was seen repeatedly, ten times or more. V usage is TRBV5-6 and J usage is TRBJ1-1; maybe TRBD1 (5 bases). The germline gives CDR1 SGHDT, CDR2 YYEEEE. V lost 0 bases to trimming and J lost 5 bases, with 17 bases between them. CDR3 size: 16 residues. CDR3 sequence: CASSLGEGSGETEAFF. CDR3 bases: TGTGCCAGCAGCTTGGGGGAGGGGTCGGGAGAAACTGAAGCTTTCTTT.

On this clonotype: The junction shows a germline mismatch at one end, possibly a read error. The V gene is TRBV5-1, the J gene TRBJ1-1, with D uncertain. The CDR3 is 15 residues long. Germline CDR1 SGHRS, CDR2 YFSETQ. CDR3 protein: CANSLVGTDRTEAFF. The CDR3 DNA sequence: TGCGCCAACAGCCTGGTGGGCACGGACCGAACTGAAGCTTTCTTT.

As for this clonotype: The junction departs from germline at one end; a sequencing error may be responsible. The J gene is TRBJ2-5, the V gene TRBV5-4; 9 bases align to TRBD1. Germline V CDR1 and CDR2: SGHNT, YYREEE (reference sequence). The CDR3 totals 14 residues. The CDR3 DNA sequence: TGTGCCAACAGCCGAACGGGACAGGGAAGGACCGAGTACTTC. The encoded protein is CANSRTGQGRTEYF.

As concerns this clonotype: Sequence at one end of the junction differs from germline and may be a read error. The chain recombines TRBV29-1 with TRBJ2-4; D possibly uses TRBD1 or TRBD2 (5 bases each). The CDR3 is 11 amino acids. Germline-derived CDR1 and CDR2 are SQVTM and ANQGSEA. The CDR3 DNA reads as TGTAGCGTTGATGTAAGGGACGTTCAGTACTTC. Its translation is CSVDVRDVQYF.

As to this clonotype: As the CDR3 is not closed by the conserved phenylalanine or tryptophan, this likely results from a read error. It is unclear where the CDR3 begins or ends on the DNA, so no DNA is shown, and the CDR3 is as TCRdb lists it. The chain uses TRBV11-3 and TRBJ2-1; the table's TRBD2 call for D was not verified on the DNA. The CDR3 length equals 15 residues, ends included. Germline V gives CDR1 SGHNT, CDR2 YENEEA. CDR3 sequence reads: CASSLRPGGETGRLC.